Following are 11 T cell receptor beta chains from one sample sequenced in a study of T cells in Graves' hyperthyroidism and ophthalmopathy (dated by TCRdb to between 2018 and 2020). Library generation was performed with multiplex PCR. Instrument used: Illumina HiSeq 2000. The TCR beta CDR3 regions were amplified from RNA transcripts. The first round of RT-PCR for the TCR CDR3 was performed with the HTBI primer set and the Qiagen OneStep RT-PCR kit. TCRdb's own reprocessing of the public reads used fastp at Q25 and MiXCR and kept productive beta chains. Each CDR3 protein gets just one entry, which takes the most common genes and DNA from the rows behind it. The table for this sample lists about 300,000 distinct CDR3 sequences; 12% to 15% of them were counted only once. The top ten clones comprise roughly 7.9% of the sample. The sequencing sample was made of blood. The source of these receptors is a woman in her forties with Graves' hyperthyroidism.

The chain is built from TRBV12-5 and TRBJ1-3; D remains unclear. CDR1 and CDR2 from the germline V gene are LGHNT and FRNRAP. The length of the CDR3 is 14 residues. Trimming removed 1 base from V and 0 bases from J, with 4 bases in between. This CDR3 is CASGLGSSGNTIYF. The CDR3 bases are TGTGCTAGTGGTTTGGGGAGCTCTGGAAACACCATATATTTT.

There are many counts of this clonotype. CDR3 DNA sequence: TGTGCCTCGGGACGGAATAGCAATCAGCCCCAGCATTTT. This sequence encodes CASGRNSNQPQHF. The chain carries TRBV2 and TRBJ1-5; TRBD1 is a possible D gene (5 bases). The germline CDR1 and CDR2 sequences are SNHLY and FYNNEI. Trimming took off 11 bases at V and 0 bases at J, with 11 bases between the two ends. CDR3 length: 13 residues.

This clonotype was detected ten times or more. The chain couples TRBV28 to TRBJ1-5; 10 bases match TRBD1. The V gene's germline CDR1 is MDHEN and CDR2 SYDVKM. The CDR3 has 15 residues. Trimming cost V 6 bases and J 2 bases; bases outside gene matches: 4. The CDR3 nucleotides read TGTGCCAGCAGGGGACAGGGGTTGGGCAATCAGCCCCAGCATTTT. Translation gives CASRGQGLGNQPQHF.

Ten or more counts support this clonotype. The J gene is TRBJ1-4, the V gene TRBV6-1, with a tentative D call TRBD1 (5 bases). CDR1 and CDR2 from the germline V gene are MNHNS and SASEGT. V lost 9 bases and J 9 bases, leaving 20 bases between the germline ends. The CDR3 loop spans 14 amino acids. The CDR3 sequence: CASETIRDMKKLFF. The CDR3 nucleotides are TGTGCCAGTGAAACGATCAGGGATATGAAAAAACTGTTTTTT.

CDR3 DNA: TGTGCCAGCAGTCTCTCGGGACAGGGGTATGGCTACACCTTC. It translates to CASSLSGQGYGYTF. The rearrangement uses TRBV27 and TRBJ1-2; 10 nucleotides line up with TRBD1. The CDR3 consists of 14 residues. The germline V gene encodes CDR1 MNHEY and CDR2 SMNVEV (reference sequence). V lost 5 bases and J lost 5; bases outside the gene matches: 5.

This chain joins TRBV5-1 and TRBJ2-5; D remains ambiguous. V was pared by 0 bases and J by 2 bases, with 11 bases between. Looked up from germline, CDR1 is SGHRS and CDR2 is YFSETQ. CDR3 length: 15 residues. CDR3 nucleotide sequence: TGCGCCAGCAGCTTGGACGGAAGTCAACAAGAGACCCAGTACTTC. Translating it yields CASSLDGSQQETQYF.

This chain connects TRBV12-3 or TRBV12-4 to TRBJ2-2; D is undetermined. V was trimmed by 8 bases and J by 6 bases, leaving 10 bases between them. This CDR3 has 12 amino acids. The CDR3 reads CASALLSGELFF. For the CDR3, the DNA is TGTGCCAGCGCCTTACTTTCCGGGGAGCTGTTTTTT.

This sequence joins TRBV7-2 and TRBJ2-1, with D perhaps TRBD2 (5 bases). There are 14 residues in the CDR3. Germline CDR1 is SGHTA and CDR2 is FQGNSA. Trimming pared 5 bases from V and 8 bases from J, leaving 16 bases between. The CDR3 loop reads CASSQDGEVDEQFF. The CDR3 DNA sequence: TGTGCCAGCAGCCAGGACGGGGAAGTGGATGAGCAGTTCTTC.

This clonotype has more than one count but fewer than ten. This rearrangement joins TRBV28 to TRBJ2-6; perhaps TRBD1 as D (6 bases). The germline V gene encodes CDR1 MDHEN and CDR2 SYDVKM. The V end was cut by 2 bases, the J end by 0 bases, with 17 bases between. This CDR3 is 19 amino acids long. CDR3 loop: CASSLIWTEASSGANVLTF. The CDR3 bases are TGTGCCAGCAGTTTAATCTGGACAGAGGCCTCCTCTGGGGCCAACGTCCTGACTTTC.

Turning to this clonotype: This may come from a read error, since a much larger clone is one base off. The rearrangement links TRBV6-5 to TRBJ2-3, with 11 bases aligning to TRBD2. The length of the CDR3 is 16 residues. Germline V CDR1 and CDR2: MNHEY, SVGAGI. CDR3 DNA: TGTGCCAGCAGTTACTATGGGACTAGCGGAACAGATGCGCAGTATTTT. As protein: CASSYYGTSGTDAQYF.

This rearrangement joins TRBV20-1 to TRBJ2-3, with D unresolved. The J call is in doubt because the DNA end fits TRBJ1-5 better. Germline loops: CDR1 DFQATT, CDR2 SNEGSKA (reference sequence). This CDR3 comprises 15 residues. The CDR3 nucleotides read TGCAGTGCTAGAGATCCGCGGGGTAGCACAGATACGCAGCATTTT. It codes for CSARDPRGSTDTQHF.